The clone carrying this T cell receptor beta chain was recorded only once. Its target is unknown. These data are taken from a study of graft-versus-host responses after intestinal transplantation. Study conclusions and caveats: Peak GvH clone levels in circulation were associated with early post-transplant HvG declines. Researchers found GvH clones in recipient marrow, and some showed up first in ileum or blood.

The method was immunoSEQ multiplex PCR; TCRdb's version includes in-frame clones alone and lacks a portion of them. This sample yields about 82,000 clones, of which about nine tenths are seen a single time; approximately 0.1% belongs to the top ten. Source: unstimulated CD4+ T cells sorted from spleen or lymph node cells, taken before intestinal transplant. The receptor's source is a human donor who received an intestinal transplant.

The CDR3 DNA is TGTGCCAGCAGCTTAGCTGTTGACAGGCGGGACACTGAAGCTTTCTTT. Amino acids: CASSLAVDRRDTEAFF. V usage is TRBV11-2 and J usage is TRBJ1-1; TRBD1 might be the D (6 bases). The CDR3 length is 16 residues. V shed 1 base and J shed 3 bases, with 15 bases lying between them. From germline, CDR1 is SGHAT and CDR2 FQNNGV.